These 20 T cell receptor beta chains were all obtained from the same sample, sequenced in a study of T cell therapy after organ transplantation. No antigens are known for them. Time point noted: 20-29 weeks after completion of therapy. Clones were sequenced by immunoSEQ multiplex PCR, and TCRdb holds only the in-frame ones, with some missing. The table includes tens of thousands of clones, roughly 89% detected once. The sample in question was CD8+ T cells from blood, obtained after autologous CMV-specific T cell therapy. The source of these receptors is a human patient who had received a solid organ transplant and had CMV disease. These T cells may partly come from the graft donor.

The rearrangement joins TRBV28 to TRBJ2-1; weak D call: TRBD2 (6 bases). Between the trimmed V and J ends, which lost 9 bases and 10 bases, there was a span of 19 bases. The CDR3 is 13 amino acids. Per the germline V gene, CDR1 is MDHEN and CDR2 is SYDVKM. CDR3 residues: CASSGTESSEQFF. The CDR3 DNA reads TGTGCCAGTTCCGGGACTGAGAGTTCAGAGCAGTTCTTC.

V is TRBV4-3 and J is TRBJ1-4; the D gene is possibly TRBD1 (6 bases). The germline V and J ends were trimmed by 2 bases and 8 bases, with 12 bases remaining between them. CDR3 size: 14 residues. Germline V gives CDR1 LGHNA, CDR2 YSLEER. The CDR3, as DNA: TGCGCCAGCAGCCAAACGGCAGGGGAAGAAAAACTGTTTTTT. This encodes CASSQTAGEEKLFF.

The gene calls are TRBV6-6 and TRBJ1-1; D is possibly TRBD1 (6 bases). The germline V and J ends were trimmed by 8 bases and 6 bases, with 13 bases remaining between them. The germline gives CDR1 MNHNY, CDR2 SVGAGI (reference sequence). This CDR3 region has 12 residues. The CDR3 DNA reads TGTGCCAGCGATTACGAGGGGGCTGAAGCTTTCTTT. This sequence encodes CASDYEGAEAFF.

The gene calls are TRBV4-3 and TRBJ2-1, with TRBD2 matching 11 bases. This CDR3 spans 16 amino acids. The trim removed 0 bases at V and 9 bases at J, leaving 7 bases unmatched. Per germline, CDR1 LGHNA and CDR2 YSLEER. CDR3 nucleotide sequence: TGCGCCAGCAGCCAAGATCGAGGCGGACTAGCGGGTGAGCAGTTCTTC. This translates into CASSQDRGGLAGEQFF.

The chain couples TRBV6-5 to TRBJ1-2, with D unresolved. The CDR3 is made up of 13 amino acids. CDR1 and CDR2 (germline): MNHEY, SVGAGI. V lost 0 bases, J lost 7 bases, and 9 bases lay in between. CDR3 sequence reads: CASSYSIVSGYTF. CDR3 DNA sequence: TGTGCCAGCAGTTACTCGATCGTCTCTGGCTACACCTTC.

The rearrangement joins TRBV11-2 to TRBJ2-7; D possibly corresponds to TRBD1 (6 bases). Trimming took off 4 bases at V and 3 bases at J, with 7 bases between the two ends. The CDR3 sequence is 12 residues long. Per the germline V gene, CDR1 is SGHAT and CDR2 is FQNNGV. CDR3 sequence reads: CASSSQGYEQYF. The CDR3 DNA follows: TGTGCCAGCAGCTCACAGGGCTACGAGCAGTACTTC.

The V call is TRBV4-3, the J call TRBJ1-2; the D is unclear. This CDR3 comprises 11 residues. V lost 0 bases and J lost 9, with 5 bases in between. From germline, CDR1 is LGHNA and CDR2 YSLEER. The DNA for the CDR3 is TGCGCCAGCAGCCAAGATGGGAGCTACACCTTC. Protein sequence: CASSQDGSYTF.

The chain joins TRBV4-1 to TRBJ1-2; no clear D. CDR3 length: 12 amino acids. Trimming took off 2 bases at V and 5 bases at J, with 6 bases between the two ends. CDR1 is MGHRA and CDR2 is YSYEKL in the germline V gene. CDR3 DNA sequence: TGCGCCAGCAGCCAATCCACGTATGGCTACACCTTC. This encodes CASSQSTYGYTF.

V and J are TRBV7-3 and TRBJ2-2; no firm D call. CDR3 size: 12 residues. In germline, CDR1 is SGHTA, CDR2 FQGTGA. Trimming removed 2 bases at V and 7 bases at J, with 5 bases between. CDR3 sequence reads: CASSLGNGELFF. For the CDR3, the DNA is TGTGCCAGCAGCTTAGGGAACGGGGAGCTGTTTTTT.

This chain joins TRBV18 and TRBJ2-7; 7 bases are shared with TRBD1. Germline-derived CDR1 and CDR2 are KGHSH and LQKENI. This CDR3 is 14 amino acids long. V lost 1 base and J lost 5; bases outside the gene matches: 5. The CDR3 region is CASSPQGARDEQYF. The CDR3 coding sequence is TGTGCCAGCTCACCACAGGGGGCGCGGGACGAGCAGTACTTC.

The V gene is TRBV9, the J gene TRBJ1-2, with D tentatively TRBD1 (6 bases). With 3 bases removed from V and 4 bases from J, the gap between germline ends came to 13 bases. The CDR3 is made up of 14 amino acids. Germline assignment: CDR1 SGDLS and CDR2 YYNGEE. CDR3 in amino acids: CASSDGGPGYGYTF. The CDR3 nucleotides are TGTGCCAGCAGCGACGGGGGGCCGGGCTATGGCTACACCTTC.

The chain links TRBV19 to TRBJ1-2, with TRBD1 identical over 9 bases. V trimming: 7 bases; J trimming: 6 bases; junction bases outside the gene matches: 9. Germline V gene lookup returns CDR1 LNHDA and CDR2 SQIVND (reference sequence). The CDR3 consists of 14 residues. CDR3 coding DNA: TGTGCCAGTACCCCGCCGGGACAGGGAGATGGCTACACCTTC. This translates into CASTPPGQGDGYTF. Filled out from reference TRBV19 and TRBJ1-2, the complete variable domain reads DGGITQSPKYLFRKEGQNVTLSCEQNLNHDAMYWYRQDPGQGLRLIYYSQIVNDFQKGDIAEGYSVSREKKESFPLTVTSAQKNPTAFYLCASTPPGQGDGYTFGSGTRLTVV.

The chain couples TRBV4-1 to TRBJ1-2, with D perhaps TRBD1 (5 bases). The CDR3 length is 16 residues. CDR1 is MGHRA, CDR2 YSYEKL, per germline. Trimming shortened V by 5 bases and J by 1 base, and 17 bases separated the two germline ends. CDR3 protein: CASSNPYVGDNYGYTF. DNA for the CDR3: TGCGCCAGCAGCAATCCTTACGTGGGGGATAACTATGGCTACACCTTC.

The sample holds a few counts of this clone. J is TRBJ2-1 and V is TRBV19, with 10 bases lining up with TRBD2. Germline-derived CDR1 and CDR2 are LNHDA and SQIVND (reference sequence). The CDR3 runs to 16 residues. V lost 1 base and J lost 8; bases outside the gene matches: 8. The CDR3 spells CASSIVAGGAGDEQFF. In DNA form, the CDR3 reads TGTGCCAGTAGTATAGTAGCGGGGGGAGCCGGAGATGAGCAGTTCTTC.

This chain links TRBV19 with TRBJ1-1; D not certain. Trimming shortened V by 1 base and J by 5 bases, and 11 bases separated the two germline ends. The CDR3 is 14 amino acids. From germline, CDR1 is LNHDA and CDR2 SQIVND (reference sequence). The DNA for the CDR3 is TGTGCCAGTAGTATAGGACACCTGGGGACTGAAGCTTTCTTT. It codes for CASSIGHLGTEAFF.

This clone has just a few counts. The rearrangement joins TRBV6-5 to TRBJ1-5; 9 positions match TRBD1. CDR1 is MNHEY and CDR2 is SVGAGI in the germline V gene. The trim removed 2 bases at V and 4 bases at J, leaving 0 bases unmatched. This CDR3 contains 14 residues. The CDR3 region is CASSYGTGNQPQHF. CDR3 in DNA: TGTGCCAGCAGTTACGGGACAGGGAATCAGCCCCAGCATTTT.

V usage is TRBV19 and J usage is TRBJ2-7; D is possibly TRBD1 (5 bases). Looked up from germline, CDR1 is LNHDA and CDR2 is SQIVND (reference sequence). Deletions cut 3 bases from V and 4 bases from J, with 16 bases between. The CDR3 runs to 15 residues. CDR3 in amino acids: CASSMETGSWYEQYF. CDR3 in DNA: TGTGCCAGTAGTATGGAAACAGGATCCTGGTACGAGCAGTACTTC. The full variable domain, rest sourced from reference TRBV19 and TRBJ2-7, is DGGITQSPKYLFRKEGQNVTLSCEQNLNHDAMYWYRQDPGQGLRLIYYSQIVNDFQKGDIAEGYSVSREKKESFPLTVTSAQKNPTAFYLCASSMETGSWYEQYFGPGTRLTVT.

The CDR3 sequence: CASSLAGSRQPQHF. CDR3 bases: TGTGCCAGCAGCTTAGCAGGGTCGCGTCAGCCCCAGCATTTT. V gene TRBV7-8 combines with J gene TRBJ1-5; D is unresolved. The CDR3 consists of 14 residues. V lost 0 bases and J lost 6, with 9 bases in between. CDR1 is SGHVS, CDR2 FQNEAQ, per germline.

The chain is built from TRBV29-1 and TRBJ2-7; the D gene could be TRBD1 or TRBD2 (5 bases each). This CDR3 spans 12 amino acids. Trimming cost V 5 bases and J 6 bases, with 14 bases left between them. Germline CDR1 is SQVTM and CDR2 is ANQGSEA. CDR3 residues: CSVQGLGVEQYF. The CDR3 DNA is TGCAGCGTTCAAGGTCTGGGGGTCGAGCAGTACTTC.

The chain is built from TRBV29-1 and TRBJ1-1; D ambiguous. V lost 1 base to trimming and J lost 7 bases, with 10 bases between them. The germline V gene encodes CDR1 SQVTM and CDR2 ANQGSEA. This CDR3 has 12 amino acids. In DNA form, the CDR3 reads TGCAGCGTTGAAGGGGCGCAGCTTGAAGCTTTCTTT. Its translation: CSVEGAQLEAFF. Full variable domain (outside the CDR3, taken from reference TRBV29-1 and TRBJ1-1): SAVISQKPSRDICQRGTSLTIQCQVDSQVTMMFWYRQQPGQSLTLIATANQGSEATYESGFVIDKFPISRPNLTFSTLTVSNMSPEDSSIYLCSVEGAQLEAFFGQGTRLTVV.